This T cell receptor (beta chain) came from a study of T cells in Graves' hyperthyroidism and ophthalmopathy (dated by TCRdb to about 2019). Study-wide context: Peripheral blood was collected at initial diagnosis, before any treatment. After sampling, hyperthyroidism patients received methimazole starting at 30 mg daily, and ophthalmopathy patients received high-dose intravenous methylprednisolone. To identify distinguishing TCR V-J signatures, a discovery cohort of around 100 patients was used, comprising 43 with Graves' ophthalmopathy and 57 with stable Graves' hyperthyroidism. The paper describes TCR Vbeta CDR3 sequencing of 135 peripheral blood samples, made up of 40 to 45 ophthalmopathy patients, some 76 hyperthyroidism patients and around 17 progressor patients. Prospective prediction of ophthalmopathy was tested in an independent validation cohort of 18 to 20 hyperthyroidism patients and some 17 patients who later progressed to ophthalmopathy. In about 6 Graves' hyperthyroidism patients, the study also compared T-cell repertoires from thyroid tissue with T-cell repertoires from blood. The 85 to 100 discovery patients were randomly split 7:3 into training and test sets. The paper as a whole reports these results and caveats: In validation, the model predicted progression to ophthalmopathy a median of roughly 6.5 months before onset, with over 55% sensitivity and almost 75% specificity. No statistical method was used to fix the sample size in advance, and group allocation was not hidden from the investigators. Most expanded thyroid clonotypes (frequency above 0.001) were also found in blood, which suggests that blood repertoires may mirror thyroid immune responses. A 13 V-J signature model separated ophthalmopathy from stable hyperthyroidism, with over 85% sensitivity and about 81% specificity in cross-validation and 80%/75% in testing.

The V end gives up 3 bases and the J end 6 bases, leaving 4 bases in the junction not matched to a gene. The CDR3 starts with the cysteine, ends with the phenylalanine, and has 13 residues. The entry retains the CDR3 DNA only, 39 bases that are in frame from base 1. Graves' hyperthyroidism was defined as stable when no progression to ophthalmopathy occurred over 18 months of follow-up. The hyperthyroidism patients were between 18 and 65 years old and newly diagnosed, with a disease duration of less than 2 months. Exclusion was applied to patients with uncontrolled infections, other autoimmune diseases, pregnancy or lactation. Diagnoses were established on the basis of clinical symptoms, serum thyroxine and TRAb, thyroid ultrasound, and orbital computed tomography. PBMCs were separated from roughly 10 ml of fresh peripheral blood using Ficoll-Paque density gradient centrifugation. Total RNA was extracted using Trizol reagent, and RNA quality was assessed on an Agilent 2100 Bioanalyzer.

The TCR beta CDR3 regions were amplified from the RNA transcripts. A first-round RT-PCR of the TCR CDR3 used the HTBI primer set with the Qiagen OneStep RT-PCR kit. The libraries were constructed in a second round of multiplex PCR and then size-selected and purified. Sequencing of the libraries was done on an Illumina HiSeq2000 using paired-end 100 bp reads. As for the authors' bioinformatics: Raw data were processed with SOAPnuke, discarding reads with adapters, uncalled bases, mean Phred below 15, or no exact constant-primer or identifier match. High-quality paired reads were merged with COPE v1.2.5, and unique nucleotide sequences were defined as clonotypes. Clonotypes were aligned to IMGT TRBV, TRBD and TRBJ reference segments using MiTCR v1.1. Only V-J combinations with frequency above 0.0001, covering 99.2% of repertoires, were analysed. The TCS score was defined as the ratio of F50 (clonal expansion) to E x V (chaos), calculated using BLOSUM62-based TCRdist between CDR3 peptides within each V-J. Welch's t-statistics and random forest reduced just over 500 V-J features to 10 to 15, which were used in a naive Bayes classifier (R e1071). The public reads were reprocessed in TCRdb via fastp at Q25 and MiXCR, keeping in-frame beta chains. Identical CDR3 proteins give one entry, which carries the most common genes and DNA. It is TCRdb's table, rather than the study itself, that gives the V and J calls and clone size. Across this sample there are more than 150,000 distinct CDR3 sequences, with over 15% seen only once. 29% of the sample belongs to the ten largest clones.

This clonotype was recorded many times. Its target antigen remains unknown. Per-nucleotide qualities are absent, and no much larger clonotype sits a single base away. This TCR was sampled from a woman in her forties or fifties with Graves' hyperthyroidism. The receptor chain draws on TRBV12-3 or TRBV12-4 and TRBJ1-1, with 7 central nucleotides matching TRBD1. Sequencing was performed on blood. The DNA is as follows: TGTGCCAGCAGTTTTAAGGGGGCGTCTGAAGCTTTCTTT. This sequence encodes CASSFKGASEAFF.